The source of this T cell receptor (beta chain) is a study of cytomegalovirus exposure and HLA in healthy donors. The PCR employed 60 Vbeta primers together with 13 Jbeta primers. Measured with immunoSEQ multiplex PCR; TCRdb has only the in-frame clones, and not every one. The sample has nearly 110,000 clones, more than 60% seen once. Overall study findings and caveats: A later analysis found that most CMV-associated TCR beta chains appeared HLA-restricted. For TCR beta chains, V- and J-gene trimming was later linked to a missense DCLRE1C variant. A classifier reportedly called cytomegalovirus status with high sensitivity and specificity. Data from an earlier analysis indicated that most TCR beta V segments were productive either about 87% or about 30% of the time.

Remarks on this clone: Its antigen remains unidentified.

Germline V CDR1 and CDR2: SGHRS, YFSETQ. V was cut by 4 bases and J by 4 bases, with 15 bases left in between. The CDR3 totals 15 residues. This TCR derives from a man aged 60-69 years in good health and CMV-seronegative. This chain joins TRBV5-1 and TRBJ1-3; D gene ambiguous. Sequenced sample: PBMCs. As DNA, the CDR3 is TGCGCCAGCAGCCGTGAGGGTACGGAGGGAAACACCATATATTTT. It specifies CASSREGTEGNTIYF.